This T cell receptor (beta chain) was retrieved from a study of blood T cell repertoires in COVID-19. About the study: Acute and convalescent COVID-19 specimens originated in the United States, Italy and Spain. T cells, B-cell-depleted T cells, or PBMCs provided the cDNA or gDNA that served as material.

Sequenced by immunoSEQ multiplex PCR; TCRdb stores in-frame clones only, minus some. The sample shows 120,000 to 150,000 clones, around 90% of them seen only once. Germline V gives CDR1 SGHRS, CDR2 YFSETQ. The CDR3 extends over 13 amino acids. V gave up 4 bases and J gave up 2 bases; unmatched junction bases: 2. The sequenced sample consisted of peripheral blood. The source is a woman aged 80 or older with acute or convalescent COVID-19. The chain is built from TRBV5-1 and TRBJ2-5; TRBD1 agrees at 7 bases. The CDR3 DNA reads TGCGCCAGCAGCATGGGACAGCAAGAGACCCAGTACTTC. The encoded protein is CASSMGQQETQYF.